This T cell receptor beta chain was recorded in a study of OX40 agonist ivuxolimab in advanced cancers. CDR3 length: 16 residues. Germline CDR1 reads SGDLS; CDR2 reads YYNGEE. Trimming stripped 5 bases from V and 0 bases from J, with 12 bases between. Sequenced by immunoSEQ multiplex PCR; TCRdb stores in-frame clones only, minus some. The sample includes 9,000 to 15,000 clones, about 87% of them seen just once. Anyone with autoimmune disease history or systemic immunosuppression was excluded. This clonotype was sampled from an adult with an advanced solid tumor such as melanoma, head and neck, liver or kidney cancer. The chain joins TRBV9 to TRBJ2-6, with D perhaps TRBD1 or TRBD2 (6 bases each). The sample here was CD4+ or CD8+ T cells sorted from blood, taken in a trial of the OX40 agonist ivuxolimab. In nucleotides, the CDR3 is TGTGCCAGCAGAGGGGGGCCCAGCTCTGGGGCCAACGTCCTGACTTTC. Translation gives CASRGGPSSGANVLTF.